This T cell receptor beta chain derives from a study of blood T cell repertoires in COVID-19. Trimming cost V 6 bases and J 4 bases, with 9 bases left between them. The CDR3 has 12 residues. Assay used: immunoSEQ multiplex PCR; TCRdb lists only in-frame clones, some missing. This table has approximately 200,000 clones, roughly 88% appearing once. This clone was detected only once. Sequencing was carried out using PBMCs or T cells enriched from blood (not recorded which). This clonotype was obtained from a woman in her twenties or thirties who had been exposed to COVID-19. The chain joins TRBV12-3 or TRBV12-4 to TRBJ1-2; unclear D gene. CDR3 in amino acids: CASSPTSYGYTF. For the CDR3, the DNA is TGTGCCAGCAGCCCAACTAGCTATGGCTACACCTTC.